The T cell receptor beta chain described here comes from a study of cytomegalovirus exposure and HLA in healthy donors. Study as a whole: The use of the same platform for the 120 or so validation repertoires and the roughly 700 first-cohort repertoires was reported by a later analysis. Notes on the study in general: Cytomegalovirus association was assigned to about 150 TCR beta chains. Reported results showed that the classifier diagnosed cytomegalovirus status with high specificity and sensitivity.

The protocol was immunoSEQ multiplex PCR, while the TCRdb copy is restricted to in-frame clones and leaves out a portion. The sample has a few hundred thousand clones, around 90% seen once. On this clone: Its antigen is unidentified.

Germline CDR1 SGHNT, CDR2 YYREEE (reference sequence). This CDR3 spans 17 amino acids. With V trimmed by 7 bases and J by 9 bases, 17 bases remained unmatched. The chain recombines TRBV5-4 with TRBJ2-5; 14 bases fit TRBD2. The specimen sequenced was PBMCs. This receptor was identified in a man aged 25-45 years in good health and CMV-seronegative. CDR3 protein: CASAKGLAGDLAGAQYF. The CDR3 DNA reads TGTGCCAGCGCCAAGGGACTAGCGGGGGACCTGGCGGGTGCCCAGTACTTC.